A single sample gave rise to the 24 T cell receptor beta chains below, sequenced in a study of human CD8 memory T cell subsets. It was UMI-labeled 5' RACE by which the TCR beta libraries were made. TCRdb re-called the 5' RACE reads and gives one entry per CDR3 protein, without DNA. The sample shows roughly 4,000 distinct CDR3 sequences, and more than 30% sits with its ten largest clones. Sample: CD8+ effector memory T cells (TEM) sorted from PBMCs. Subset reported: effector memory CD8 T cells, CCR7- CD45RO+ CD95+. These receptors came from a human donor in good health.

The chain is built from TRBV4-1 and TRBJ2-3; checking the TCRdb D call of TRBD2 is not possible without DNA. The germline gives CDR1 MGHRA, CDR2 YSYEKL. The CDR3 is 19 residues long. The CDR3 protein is CASSQEEGGGWWLADTQYF.

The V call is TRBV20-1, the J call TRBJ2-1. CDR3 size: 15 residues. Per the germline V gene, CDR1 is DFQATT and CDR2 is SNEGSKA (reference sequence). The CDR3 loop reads CSARDVGSKVNEQFF.

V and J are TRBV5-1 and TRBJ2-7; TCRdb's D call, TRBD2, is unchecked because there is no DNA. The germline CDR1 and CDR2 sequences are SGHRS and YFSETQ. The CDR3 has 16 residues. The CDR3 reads CASSFNLAGVNYEQYF. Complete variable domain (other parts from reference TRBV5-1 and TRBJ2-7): KAGVTQTPRYLIKTRGQQVTLSCSPISGHRSVSWYQQTPGQGLQFLFEYFSETQRNKGNFPGRFSGRQFSNSRSEMNVSTLELGDSALYLCASSFNLAGVNYEQYFGPGTRLTVT.

The CDR3 loop reads CASSYAGESYEQYF. V and J are TRBV6-2 or TRBV6-3 and TRBJ2-7. Germline CDR1 is MNHEY and CDR2 is SVGEGT. The CDR3 has 14 residues.

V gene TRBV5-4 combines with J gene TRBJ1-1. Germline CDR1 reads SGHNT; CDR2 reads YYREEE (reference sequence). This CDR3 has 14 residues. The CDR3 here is CASSLSGSATEAFF.

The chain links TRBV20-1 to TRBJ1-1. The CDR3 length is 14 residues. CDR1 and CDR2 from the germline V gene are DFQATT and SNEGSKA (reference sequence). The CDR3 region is CSAGGGGGDTEAFF.

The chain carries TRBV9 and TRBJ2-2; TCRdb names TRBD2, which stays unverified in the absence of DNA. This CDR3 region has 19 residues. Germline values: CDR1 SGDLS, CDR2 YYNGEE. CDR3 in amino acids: CASRSPSGRPGSNTGELFF.

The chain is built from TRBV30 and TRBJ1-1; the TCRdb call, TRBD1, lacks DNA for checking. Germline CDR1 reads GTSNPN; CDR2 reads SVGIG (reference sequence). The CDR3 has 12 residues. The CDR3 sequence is CAWGTVNTEAFF.

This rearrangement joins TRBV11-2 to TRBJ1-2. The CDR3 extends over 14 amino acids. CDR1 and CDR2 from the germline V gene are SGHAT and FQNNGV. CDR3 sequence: CASSLDGNVDGYTF.

The CDR3 spells CSARDLGQEGYGYTF. This chain joins TRBV20-1 and TRBJ1-2; TCRdb lists TRBD1, though no DNA is available to test this call. This CDR3 spans 15 amino acids. Germline V gene sequence: CDR1 DFQATT, CDR2 SNEGSKA (reference sequence).

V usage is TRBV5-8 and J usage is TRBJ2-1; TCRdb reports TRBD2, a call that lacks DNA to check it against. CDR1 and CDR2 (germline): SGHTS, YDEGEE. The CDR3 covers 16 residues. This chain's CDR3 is CASSLLLGPFYNEQFF.

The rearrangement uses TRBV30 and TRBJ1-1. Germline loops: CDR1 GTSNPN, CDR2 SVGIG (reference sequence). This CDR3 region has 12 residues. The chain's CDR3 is CAWIGVGTEAFF.

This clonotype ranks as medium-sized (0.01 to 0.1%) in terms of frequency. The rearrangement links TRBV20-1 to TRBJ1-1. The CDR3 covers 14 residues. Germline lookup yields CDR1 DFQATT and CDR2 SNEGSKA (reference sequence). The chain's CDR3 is CSARPGHEYTEAFF.

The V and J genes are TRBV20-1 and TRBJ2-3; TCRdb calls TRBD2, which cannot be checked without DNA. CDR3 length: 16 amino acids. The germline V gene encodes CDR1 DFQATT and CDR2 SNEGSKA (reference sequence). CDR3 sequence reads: CSAQRAGGGDSGTQYF.

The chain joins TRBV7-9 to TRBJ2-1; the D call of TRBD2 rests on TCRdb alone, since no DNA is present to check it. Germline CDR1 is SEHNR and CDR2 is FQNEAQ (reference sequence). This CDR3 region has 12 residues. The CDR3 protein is CASSRSPHEQFF.

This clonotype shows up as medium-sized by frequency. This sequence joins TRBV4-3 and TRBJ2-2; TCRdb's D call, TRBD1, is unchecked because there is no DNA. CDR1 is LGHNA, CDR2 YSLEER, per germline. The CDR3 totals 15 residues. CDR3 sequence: CASSHGQGYTGELFF.

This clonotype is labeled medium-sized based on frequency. The CDR3 region is CASSQEYRDQNTEAFF. V and J are TRBV4-1 and TRBJ1-1; checking the TCRdb D call of TRBD1 is not possible without DNA. The CDR3 totals 16 residues. Germline CDR1 reads MGHRA; CDR2 reads YSYEKL.

The CDR3 sequence is CASSALQETQYF. This chain links TRBV11-2 with TRBJ2-5; there is no DNA to check the TCRdb D call of TRBD2. Germline CDR1 SGHAT, CDR2 FQNNGV. The CDR3 sequence is 12 residues long.

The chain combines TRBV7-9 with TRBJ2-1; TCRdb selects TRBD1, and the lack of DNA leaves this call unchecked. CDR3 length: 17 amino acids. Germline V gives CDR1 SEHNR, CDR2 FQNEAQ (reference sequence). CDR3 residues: CASSSPPGRGRYNEQFF.

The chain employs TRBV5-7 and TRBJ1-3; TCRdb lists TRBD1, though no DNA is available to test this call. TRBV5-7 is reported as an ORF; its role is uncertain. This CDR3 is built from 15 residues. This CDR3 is CASSLEDSDGNTIYF.

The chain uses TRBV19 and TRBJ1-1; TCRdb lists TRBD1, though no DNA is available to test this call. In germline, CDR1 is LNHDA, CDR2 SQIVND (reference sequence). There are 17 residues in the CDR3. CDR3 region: CASSRDREPRVGTEAFF.

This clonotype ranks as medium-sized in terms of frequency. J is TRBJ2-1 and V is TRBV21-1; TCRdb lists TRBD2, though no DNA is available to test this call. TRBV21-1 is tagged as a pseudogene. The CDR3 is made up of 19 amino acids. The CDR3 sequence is CASSKRGRRFRSSYNEQFF.

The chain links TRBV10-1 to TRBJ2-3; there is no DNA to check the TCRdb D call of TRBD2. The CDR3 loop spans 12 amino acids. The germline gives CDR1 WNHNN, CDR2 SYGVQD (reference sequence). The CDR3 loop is CASSQGLAPQYF.

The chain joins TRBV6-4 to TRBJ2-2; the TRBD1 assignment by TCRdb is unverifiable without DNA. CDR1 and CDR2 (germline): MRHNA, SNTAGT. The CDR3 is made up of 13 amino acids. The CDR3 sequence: CASSDEGHGELFF.